The 10 T cell receptor beta chains reported below all come from one sample, sequenced in a study of blood T cell repertoires in COVID-19. The assay was immunoSEQ multiplex PCR, and TCRdb's table has in-frame clones only and misses some. The data contain about 410,000 clones, just under 90% of them singletons. Material for sequencing was PBMCs or T cells enriched from blood (not recorded which). The source is a woman aged 25 to 39 who had recovered from COVID-19.

This rearrangement joins TRBV5-4 to TRBJ1-1; 8 bases align to TRBD1. The CDR3 is 16 residues long. CDR1 and CDR2 (germline): SGHNT, YYREEE (reference sequence). J lost 2 bases, V lost 0 bases, and 6 bases had no gene match. CDR3 sequence (DNA): TGTGCCAGCAGCTTGGACCTGACAGGGGTAAACACTGAAGCTTTCTTT. This codes for CASSLDLTGVNTEAFF.

The chain links TRBV28 to TRBJ2-7; perhaps TRBD1 as D (6 bases). The V and J ends lost 10 bases and 3 bases respectively, with 19 bases between them. Germline V gene sequence: CDR1 MDHEN, CDR2 SYDVKM. This CDR3 is 14 amino acids long. CDR3: CANSLLTGLYEQYF. CDR3 nucleotides: TGTGCCAACTCATTATTGACAGGACTCTACGAGCAGTACTTC.

This chain connects TRBV27 to TRBJ1-4; no definite D call. Germline V CDR1 and CDR2: MNHEY, SMNVEV (reference sequence). The CDR3 consists of 13 residues. Trimming shortened V by 4 bases and J by 2 bases, and 5 bases separated the two germline ends. CDR3 residues: CASSSQTNEKLFF. CDR3 DNA: TGTGCCAGCAGTTCCCAGACTAATGAAAAACTGTTTTTT.

The chain recombines TRBV27 with TRBJ2-1; 8 bases align to TRBD2. V lost 4 bases to trimming and J lost 3 bases; unmatched junction nucleotides: 20. Germline CDR1 is MNHEY and CDR2 is SMNVEV (reference sequence). The CDR3 length is 20 residues. CDR3 sequence reads: CASSSREVARTSGYYNEQFF. CDR3 coding DNA: TGTGCCAGCAGTTCTAGGGAAGTGGCACGAACTAGCGGTTACTACAATGAGCAGTTCTTC.

V and J are TRBV18 and TRBJ1-1; perhaps TRBD1 as D (5 bases). This CDR3 spans 15 amino acids. Germline CDR1 reads KGHSH; CDR2 reads LQKENI. Trimming pared 0 bases from V and 0 bases from J, leaving 8 bases between. This CDR3 is CASSPPAGMNTEAFF. CDR3 in DNA: TGTGCCAGCTCACCACCGGCAGGGATGAACACTGAAGCTTTCTTT.

The rearrangement joins TRBV7-9 to TRBJ2-1; 7 nucleotides agree with TRBD2. This CDR3 comprises 18 residues. The V gene's germline CDR1 is SEHNR and CDR2 FQNEAQ (reference sequence). The J segment lost 0 bases and the V segment lost 5 bases, leaving 13 bases of the junction unmatched. CDR3 DNA sequence: TGTGCCAGCAGCCCCCCAGCGGGGTTGGAGAGCTCCTACAATGAGCAGTTCTTC. It codes for CASSPPAGLESSYNEQFF.

The chain employs TRBV7-9 and TRBJ1-1; TRBD1 matches 9 bases. In germline, CDR1 is SEHNR, CDR2 FQNEAQ (reference sequence). Unmatched junction bases numbered 9, after V lost 5 bases and J lost 5 bases. The CDR3 has 15 amino acids. The CDR3 spells CASSPGTGQETEAFF. Here the CDR3 DNA reads TGTGCCAGCAGCCCAGGGACAGGGCAAGAGACTGAAGCTTTCTTT.

The chain uses TRBV27 and TRBJ1-1; D gene ambiguous. Germline CDR1 MNHEY, CDR2 SMNVEV (reference sequence). The CDR3 is made up of 13 amino acids. V lost 3 bases and J lost 2, with 7 bases in between. CDR3 residues: CASSLVVNTEAFF. CDR3 sequence (DNA): TGTGCCAGCAGTTTGGTAGTAAACACTGAAGCTTTCTTT.

V and J are TRBV5-1 and TRBJ2-5, with D perhaps TRBD2 (5 bases). The CDR3 has 16 amino acids. V was pared by 1 base and J by 5 bases, with 18 bases between. The germline V gene encodes CDR1 SGHRS and CDR2 YFSETQ. The CDR3 DNA sequence: TGCGCCAGCAGCTTGCTGTCCGCGGGCCCTCGCGAGACCCAGTACTTC. Its translation: CASSLLSAGPRETQYF.

This chain links TRBV9 with TRBJ1-1; D might be TRBD1 (6 bases). Germline CDR1 SGDLS, CDR2 YYNGEE. V dropped 6 bases and J dropped 5 bases, with 14 bases sitting between them. The CDR3 totals 13 residues. The CDR3 bases are TGTGCCAGCACCCGACAGGACCGAACTGAAGCTTTCTTT. This gives the protein CASTRQDRTEAFF.